This T cell receptor (beta chain) was observed in a study of T cells in Graves' hyperthyroidism and ophthalmopathy. Study-wide findings and caveats: Most expanded thyroid clonotypes above 0.001 recurred in blood.

Regions amplified from RNA transcripts were the TCR beta CDR3 regions. The study used the HTBI primer set for a first-round RT-PCR of the TCR CDR3. TCRdb independently ran MiXCR on the multiplex PCR reads; one entry per CDR3 protein. The sample yields around 36,000 distinct CDR3 sequences, 50% to 55% seen once. Points on this clonotype: The antigen is unknown.

For ophthalmopathy patients, the Clinical Activity Score was at least 3 and the NOSPECS grade at least 4; duration was under 3 months. Patients having uncontrolled infection, another autoimmune disease, pregnancy or lactation were not included. Using more than 7.5 ml of fresh peripheral blood, PBMCs were prepared. The sequenced sample consisted of blood. The sequence was obtained from a middle-aged man with Graves' ophthalmopathy.

The CDR3 loop reads CSGGTGGFETQYF. In nucleotides, the CDR3 is TGCAGTGGGGGGACAGGGGGCTTCGAGACCCAGTACTTC. The chain joins TRBV20-1 to TRBJ2-5; 12 bases are shared with TRBD1. The ends lost 7 bases at V and 5 bases at J; junction bases unmatched: 5. The germline CDR1 and CDR2 sequences are DFQATT and SNEGSKA (reference sequence). This CDR3 is built from 13 residues.